This T cell receptor beta chain originates from a study of cytomegalovirus exposure and HLA in healthy donors. This PCR relied on a set of 60 Vbeta primers and 13 Jbeta primers. The protocol was immunoSEQ multiplex PCR, while the TCRdb copy is restricted to in-frame clones and leaves out a portion. Of 150,000 to 200,000 clones listed, about 79% are singletons. The ends were cut back, 0 bases at V and 4 bases at J, with 11 bases in the middle. The CDR3 runs to 15 residues. Germline V CDR1 and CDR2: SGDLS, YYNGEE. This TCR came from a woman in her forties or fifties in good health and CMV-seronegative. The sequencing input was PBMCs. The rearrangement links TRBV9 to TRBJ1-3, with D perhaps TRBD1 (5 bases). The CDR3 reads CASSVGLGEGNTIYF. The CDR3 bases are TGTGCCAGCAGCGTAGGTTTAGGGGAAGGAAACACCATATATTTT. The full variable domain, its missing parts supplied by reference TRBV9 and TRBJ1-3, is DSGVTQTPKHLITATGQRVTLRCSPRSGDLSVYWYQQSLDQGLQFLIQYYNGEERAKGNILERFSAQQFPDLHSELNLSSLELGDSALYFCASSVGLGEGNTIYFGEGSWLTVV.